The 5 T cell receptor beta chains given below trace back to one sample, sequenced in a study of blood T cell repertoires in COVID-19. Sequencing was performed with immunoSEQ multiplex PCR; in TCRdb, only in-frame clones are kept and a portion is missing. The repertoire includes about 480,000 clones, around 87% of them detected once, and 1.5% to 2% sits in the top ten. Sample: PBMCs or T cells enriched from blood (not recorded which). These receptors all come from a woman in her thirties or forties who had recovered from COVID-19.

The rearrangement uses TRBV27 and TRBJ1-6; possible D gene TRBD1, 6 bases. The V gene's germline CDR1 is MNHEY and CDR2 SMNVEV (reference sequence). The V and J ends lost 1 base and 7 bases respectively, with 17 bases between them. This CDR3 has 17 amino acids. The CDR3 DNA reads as TGTGCCAGCAGTTTATTCTACAGGGAGGGGTCGAATTCACCCCTCCACTTT. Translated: CASSLFYREGSNSPLHF.

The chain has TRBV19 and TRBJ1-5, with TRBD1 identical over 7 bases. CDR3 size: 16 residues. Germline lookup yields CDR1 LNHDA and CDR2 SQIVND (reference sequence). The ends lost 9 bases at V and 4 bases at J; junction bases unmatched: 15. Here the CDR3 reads CASRQGAALVNQPQHF. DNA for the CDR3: TGTGCCAGCCGACAGGGCGCCGCGCTGGTTAATCAGCCCCAGCATTTT.

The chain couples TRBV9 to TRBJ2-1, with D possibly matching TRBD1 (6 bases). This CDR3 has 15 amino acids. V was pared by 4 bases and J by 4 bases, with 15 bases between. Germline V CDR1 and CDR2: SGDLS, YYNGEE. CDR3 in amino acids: CASSLGAGAYNEQFF. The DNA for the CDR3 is TGTGCCAGCAGCCTGGGGGCAGGGGCGTACAATGAGCAGTTCTTC.

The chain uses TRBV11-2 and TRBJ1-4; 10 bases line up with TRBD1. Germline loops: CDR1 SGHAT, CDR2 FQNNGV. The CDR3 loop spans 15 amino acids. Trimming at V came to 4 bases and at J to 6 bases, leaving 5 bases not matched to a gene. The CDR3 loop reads CASSYGGTGDEKLFF. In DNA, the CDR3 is TGTGCCAGCAGCTATGGGGGGACAGGGGATGAAAAACTGTTTTTT.

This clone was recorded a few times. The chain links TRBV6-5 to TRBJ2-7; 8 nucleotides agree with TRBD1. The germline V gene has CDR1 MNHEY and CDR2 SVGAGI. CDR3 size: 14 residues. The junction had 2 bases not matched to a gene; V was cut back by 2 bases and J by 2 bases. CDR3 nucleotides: TGTGCCAGCAGTTACGGGACAGGAACCTACGAGCAGTACTTC. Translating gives CASSYGTGTYEQYF.